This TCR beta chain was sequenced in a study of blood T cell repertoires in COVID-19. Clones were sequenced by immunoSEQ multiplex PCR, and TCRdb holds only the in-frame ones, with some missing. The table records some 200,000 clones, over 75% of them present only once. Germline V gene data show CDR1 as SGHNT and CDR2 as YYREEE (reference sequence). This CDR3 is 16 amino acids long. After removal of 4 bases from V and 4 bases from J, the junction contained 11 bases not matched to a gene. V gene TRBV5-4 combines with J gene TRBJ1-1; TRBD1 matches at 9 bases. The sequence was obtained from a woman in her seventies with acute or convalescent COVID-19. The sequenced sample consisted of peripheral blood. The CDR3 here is CASSTGTGRIGTEAFF. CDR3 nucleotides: TGTGCCAGCAGCACTGGGACAGGGCGGATCGGCACTGAAGCTTTCTTT.